Following are 23 T cell receptor beta chains from one sample sequenced in a study of T-cell memory formation after mild COVID-19. TCRdb processed the 5' RACE reads anew with MiXCR; each CDR3 protein has one entry. The data hold approximately 350,000 distinct CDR3 sequences, with roughly an eighth observed a single time. Sequenced sample: PBMCs or a T cell subset sorted from them (not recorded which). Source of these receptors: a man younger than 35 who had mild COVID-19 (a few samples of this study predate the infection). Cell type and time point are not known.

The CDR3 nucleotides read TGTGCCAGCAGCCAAGGGTGGGGGGGGACAGATACGCAGTATTTT. Translation gives CASSQGWGGTDTQYF. J is TRBJ2-3 and V is TRBV3-1; TRBD2 aligns across 7 bases. The CDR3 extends over 15 amino acids. V shed 1 base and J 3 bases; nucleotides not matched to a gene: 4. CDR1 and CDR2 (germline): LGHDT, YNNKEL (reference sequence).

The chain carries TRBV20-1 and TRBJ2-5, with D possibly being TRBD1 (7 bases). The germline gives CDR1 DFQATT, CDR2 SNEGSKA (reference sequence). The V gene lost 1 base and the J gene lost 5 bases, with 11 bases spanning the gap. The CDR3 covers 13 residues. Here the CDR3 DNA reads TGCAGTGCTAGAGTCAGGGGGGTGGAGACCCAGTACTTC. It specifies CSARVRGVETQYF.

CDR3 nucleotides: TGTGCCAGCAGTTTGATGGGCGGGGGCAATGAGCAGTTCTTC. Amino acids: CASSLMGGGNEQFF. This chain links TRBV12-3 or TRBV12-4 with TRBJ2-1; 7 bases align to TRBD2. The CDR3 sequence is 14 residues long. V lost 3 bases to trimming and J lost 6 bases; unmatched junction nucleotides: 5.

The chain recombines TRBV5-1 with TRBJ2-7, with D possibly TRBD1 on 5 matching bases. The V end was cut by 4 bases, the J end by 6 bases, with 8 bases between. This CDR3 is built from 11 residues. Germline V lookup: CDR1 SGHRS, CDR2 YFSETQ. CDR3 nucleotides: TGCGCCAGCAGCCTAGACAGCGAGCAGTACTTC. This gives the protein CASSLDSEQYF.

In its sample, this clonotype was seen a few times. The rearrangement uses TRBV24-1 and TRBJ2-6, with D unresolved. CDR1 is KGHDR and CDR2 is SFDVKD in the germline V gene. The V and J ends lost 3 bases and 1 base respectively, with 9 bases between them. This CDR3 spans 16 amino acids. CDR3 amino acids: CATSDPKRSGANVLTF. The CDR3 DNA reads as TGTGCCACCAGTGATCCGAAGCGTTCTGGGGCCAACGTCCTGACTTTC.

The CDR3 DNA follows: TGTGCCACCAGCAGAGACGCGGGCGGTGAAGCTTTCTTT. This codes for CATSRDAGGEAFF. The chain carries TRBV15 and TRBJ1-1; D is unclear. The CDR3 sequence is 13 residues long. V lost 0 bases and J lost 7, with 9 bases in between. CDR1 is LNHNV, CDR2 YYDKDF, per germline (reference sequence). The complete variable domain, with remaining parts taken from reference TRBV15 and TRBJ1-1, reads DAMVIQNPRYQVTQFGKPVTLSCSQTLNHNVMYWYQQKSSQAPKLLFHYYDKDFNNEADTPDNFQSRRPNTSFCFLDIRSPGLGDTAMYLCATSRDAGGEAFFGQGTRLTVV.

This clonotype occurred a few times. The V call is TRBV4-3, the J call TRBJ2-5; TRBD2 might be the D (5 bases). The germline CDR1 and CDR2 sequences are LGHNA and YSLEER. V was trimmed by 2 bases and J by 2 bases, leaving 15 bases between them. The CDR3 sequence is 16 residues long. CDR3 in amino acids: CASSQSPDSYQETQYF. CDR3 in DNA: TGCGCCAGCAGCCAATCCCCGGACTCGTATCAAGAGACCCAGTACTTC.

This clonotype was counted a few times. The chain has TRBV7-6 and TRBJ2-3; 13 nucleotides line up with TRBD2. This CDR3 region has 16 residues. The germline CDR1 and CDR2 sequences are SGHVS and FNYEAQ. With V trimmed by 5 bases and J by 2 bases, 4 bases remained unmatched. The DNA for the CDR3 is TGTGCCAGCAGCGCTACTAGCGGGGGGGCCACAGATACGCAGTATTTT. It is translated as CASSATSGGATDTQYF. The whole variable domain, filled in from reference TRBV7-6 and TRBJ2-3, reads GAGVSQSPRYKVTKRGQDVALRCDPISGHVSLYWYRQALGQGPEFLTYFNYEAQQDKSGLPNDRFSAERPEGSISTLTIQRTEQRDSAMYRCASSATSGGATDTQYFGPGTRLTVL.

The chain has TRBV6-5 and TRBJ1-5; no clear D gene. This CDR3 is built from 13 residues. Trimming left V 0 bases short and J 9 bases short, with 9 bases between. Germline assignment: CDR1 MNHEY and CDR2 SVGAGI. The CDR3: CASSYSRGSPQHF. The DNA for the CDR3 is TGTGCCAGCAGTTACTCTCGGGGATCGCCCCAGCATTTT.

The chain recombines TRBV4-1 with TRBJ2-5, with 11 bases lining up with TRBD1. The CDR3 runs 17 residues. The germline V gene encodes CDR1 MGHRA and CDR2 YSYEKL. With 1 base clipped from V and 5 bases from J, the junction kept 9 bases outside the gene matches. The CDR3 is CASSQAPYRDRGETQYF. CDR3 in DNA: TGCGCCAGCAGCCAAGCCCCGTATCGGGACAGGGGGGAGACCCAGTACTTC.

The chain joins TRBV6-1 to TRBJ1-2, with no clear D. The germline V gene has CDR1 MNHNS and CDR2 SASEGT. This CDR3 region has 13 residues. V lost 2 bases to trimming and J lost 2 bases, with 6 bases between them. CDR3 region: CASSEPPNYGYTF. In nucleotides, the CDR3 is TGTGCCAGCAGTGAACCTCCCAACTATGGCTACACCTTC.

This clonotype was counted many times. The chain links TRBV7-2 to TRBJ1-5; D perhaps matches TRBD1 (5 bases). Germline lookup yields CDR1 SGHTA and CDR2 FQGNSA. The V end was cut by 4 bases, the J end by 6 bases, with 10 bases between. This CDR3 has 13 amino acids. DNA for the CDR3: TGTGCCAGCAGCTCAGGGTATAGTCAGCCCCAGCATTTT. Residues: CASSSGYSQPQHF.

The chain couples TRBV12-3 or TRBV12-4 to TRBJ2-3; no reliable D call. The CDR3 totals 12 residues. V lost 8 bases, J lost 4 bases, and 10 bases lay in between. The CDR3 nucleotides are TGTGCCAGCCTTTCAGCAGCAGATACGCAGTATTTT. Protein sequence: CASLSAADTQYF.

This clonotype was counted only a few times. As DNA, the CDR3 is TGTGCCAGCAGCTTTACCAGAGGAGTGGAGACCCAGTACTTC. Translated, it gives CASSFTRGVETQYF. This chain uses TRBV7-2 with TRBJ2-5; the D is unclear. Germline V gives CDR1 SGHTA, CDR2 FQGNSA. Trimming left V 3 bases short and J 5 bases short, with 13 bases between. The CDR3 consists of 14 residues.

The rearrangement links TRBV4-1 to TRBJ2-7; no clear D gene. The CDR3 has 14 amino acids. Germline CDR1 and CDR2: MGHRA and YSYEKL. V was clipped by 1 base and J by 0 bases, with 7 bases between them. The CDR3, as DNA: TGCGCCAGCAGCCAAGCGTTCAGCTCCTACGAGCAGTACTTC. Its protein is CASSQAFSSYEQYF.

This chain connects TRBV7-2 to TRBJ2-5, with 8 bases identical to TRBD2. V shed 4 bases, J shed 5 bases, and the junction held 3 bases outside the gene matches. The CDR3 is made up of 13 amino acids. Germline CDR1 reads SGHTA; CDR2 reads FQGNSA. CDR3 DNA: TGTGCCAGCAGCTCGGCGGGGGGCGAGACCCAGTACTTC. It specifies CASSSAGGETQYF.

The chain has TRBV27 and TRBJ2-1; TRBD2 might be the D (5 bases). V lost 4 bases and J 9 bases, leaving 16 bases between the germline ends. Looked up from germline, CDR1 is MNHEY and CDR2 is SMNVEV (reference sequence). CDR3 size: 14 residues. CDR3 in amino acids: CASSSPLRSGEQFF. The CDR3 DNA sequence: TGTGCCAGCAGTTCACCGTTAAGGAGCGGTGAGCAGTTCTTC.

This chain connects TRBV11-2 to TRBJ2-1, with 10 bases matching TRBD2. Losses at the gene ends were 0 bases for V and 4 bases for J; bases not matched to a gene: 12. This CDR3 region has 19 residues. Germline CDR1 is SGHAT and CDR2 is FQNNGV. CDR3 bases: TGTGCCAGCAGCTTAGATCCGGGGCTAGCGGGGGCCCTATACAATGAGCAGTTCTTC. Its protein product is CASSLDPGLAGALYNEQFF.

This clonotype was recorded a few times. The J gene is TRBJ2-3, the V gene TRBV3-1; D unclear. CDR1 and CDR2 (germline): LGHDT, YNNKEL (reference sequence). The CDR3 totals 16 residues. Trimming removed 0 bases from V and 6 bases from J, with 16 bases in between. The CDR3 DNA reads TGTGCCAGCAGCCAAGAATGGTCGTCAGACGTCGATACGCAGTATTTT. Its translation: CASSQEWSSDVDTQYF.

This rearrangement joins TRBV7-3 to TRBJ2-1, with D hard to call. Germline CDR1 and CDR2: SGHTA and FQGTGA. Between the trimmed V and J ends, which lost 0 bases and 5 bases, there was a span of 8 bases. The CDR3 contains 14 residues. The CDR3 DNA reads TGTGCCAGCAGCTTAACGTTCACAGACAATGAGCAGTTCTTC. Its translation is CASSLTFTDNEQFF. Complete variable domain (other parts from reference TRBV7-3 and TRBJ2-1): GAGVSQTPSNKVTEKGKYVELRCDPISGHTALYWYRQSLGQGPEFLIYFQGTGAADDSGLPNDRFFAVRPEGSVSTLKIQRTERGDSAVYLCASSLTFTDNEQFFGPGTRLTVL.

There are a few counts of this clonotype. The V gene is TRBV18, the J gene TRBJ2-3; D assignment may be TRBD1 or TRBD2 (5 bases each). The CDR3 runs 14 residues. The germline CDR1 and CDR2 sequences are KGHSH and LQKENI. The V gene lost 4 bases and the J gene lost 3 bases, with 11 bases spanning the gap. CDR3 residues: CASSRGRRTDTQYF. CDR3 sequence (DNA): TGTGCCAGCTCACGGGGACGGAGGACAGATACGCAGTATTTT.

This chain joins TRBV6-2 or TRBV6-3 and TRBJ2-3; 8 nucleotides match TRBD2. Germline lookup yields CDR1 MNHEY and CDR2 SVGEGT. This CDR3 contains 16 residues. V gave up 6 bases and J gave up 5 bases; unmatched junction bases: 13. DNA for the CDR3: TGTGCCAGCAGGGCAACGGGGGGGCCGCTTAGAGATACGCAGTATTTT. This sequence encodes CASRATGGPLRDTQYF.

The V call is TRBV2, the J call TRBJ2-1; D ambiguous. The CDR3 is 14 residues long. V lost 10 bases to trimming and J lost 2 bases, with 15 bases between them. From germline, CDR1 is SNHLY and CDR2 FYNNEI. The CDR3 is CATEASAAYNEQFF. The CDR3 nucleotides read TGTGCCACCGAAGCCTCTGCGGCCTACAATGAGCAGTTCTTC.